These T cell receptor beta chains were read from a single sample in a study of chemoradiotherapy in HPV16-positive cancers. The method was immunoSEQ multiplex PCR; TCRdb's version includes in-frame clones alone and lacks a portion of them. The data contain roughly 15,000 clones, roughly 74% of them seen just once; the ten biggest clones take up roughly a tenth. Sampling was carried out from a patient who underwent chemoradiotherapy. Receptor source: a human donor with HPV-associated anogenital cancer. Both conserved end residues are part of each CDR3. A D gene is named only where the DNA matches it firmly. Clone size appears in some rows only: once, few, many, or a class for an expanded clone.

size	length	D	V	J	DNA	CDR3
.	16	.	TRBV5-1	TRBJ2-2	TGCGCCAGCAGCAGGATCAGGGGCACGAACACCGGGGAGCTGTTTTTT	CASSRIRGTNTGELFF
.	14	.	TRBV7-3	TRBJ2-3	TGTGCCAGCAGCTTAAACGGCGTTGGATCGACCCAGTATTTT	CASSLNGVGSTQYF
few	13	.	TRBV11-3	TRBJ2-5	TGTGCCAGCAGCGTAGGGGGGCAAGAGACCCAGTACTTC	CASSVGGQETQYF
few	13	.	TRBV4-2	TRBJ2-2	TGTGCCAGCAGCCAAGAGGCCCCTTGGGAGCTGTTTTTT	CASSQEAPWELFF
.	14	TRBD2	TRBV11-2	TRBJ2-1	TGTGCCAGCAGCTTGGTTAGCGGGAGGGATGAGCAGTTCTTC	CASSLVSGRDEQFF
.	15	TRBD2	TRBV7-8	TRBJ2-1	TGTGCCAGCAGCGGCCGACTAGCGGGTTACAATGAGCAGTTCTTC	CASSGRLAGYNEQFF
once	12	.	TRBV28	TRBJ1-2	TGTGCCAGCAGCTGGACAGTCTATGGCTACACCTTC	CASSWTVYGYTF
.	13	.	TRBV4-2	TRBJ2-1	TGTGCCAGCAGCCAAGGGATACACAATGAGCAGTTCTTC	CASSQGIHNEQFF
.	15	.	TRBV5-8	TRBJ2-7	TGTGCCAGCAGCCTCGACAATGGGTGGTCCTACGAGCAGTACTTC	CASSLDNGWSYEQYF
.	14	.	TRBV6-1	TRBJ1-2	TGTGCCAGCACCACGGGAGAGGAATACTATGGCTACACCTTC	CASTTGEEYYGYTF
.	14	.	TRBV7-9	TRBJ1-5	TGTGCCAGCAGCTCCCAGTATAGCAATCAGCCCCAGCATTTT	CASSSQYSNQPQHF
.	14	.	TRBV5-6	TRBJ1-3	TGTGCCAGCAGCTTGGAGGGTTCTGGAAACACCATATATTTT	CASSLEGSGNTIYF
.	15	.	TRBV15	TRBJ2-1	TGTGCCACCAGCAGAACGGCGAGCTCCTACAATGAGCAGTTCTTC	CATSRTASSYNEQFF
once	12	.	TRBV11-3	TRBJ2-5	TGTGCCAGCAGCTTAGGCCAAGAGACCCAGTACTTC	CASSLGQETQYF
.	13	TRBD2	TRBV10-3	TRBJ2-1	TGTGCCATCAGTCCCCGGACTAGTAATGAGCAGTTCTTC	CAISPRTSNEQFF
.	12	.	TRBV4-1	TRBJ2-1	TGCGCCAGCAGCCAAGATCTGCATGAGCAGTTCTTC	CASSQDLHEQFF
.	13	.	TRBV29-1	TRBJ2-2	TGCAGCGCCGAACCAGGGGAGGCCGGGGAGCTGTTTTTT	CSAEPGEAGELFF
medium-sized	15	TRBD2	TRBV27	TRBJ2-1	TGTGCCAGCAGTTCTCGACTAGCGGGAGGGAATGAGCAGTTCTTC	CASSSRLAGGNEQFF
.	13	TRBD1	TRBV7-8	TRBJ2-5	TGTGCCAGCAGCTTGGACAGGGAAGAGACCCAGTACTTC	CASSLDREETQYF
.	13	.	TRBV15	TRBJ2-7	TGTGCCACCAGCAGGCCCGGTAGCTACGAGCAGTACTTC	CATSRPGSYEQYF
few	15	TRBD1	TRBV19	TRBJ2-7	TGTGCCAGTAGTATTGGGACAGGGGGATCCTACGAGCAGTACTTC	CASSIGTGGSYEQYF
.	16	.	TRBV14	TRBJ2-1	TGTGCCAGCAGCCAAGATTTGGGGGAGCTATACAATGAGCAGTTCTTC	CASSQDLGELYNEQFF
.	15	TRBD1	TRBV15	TRBJ1-5	TGTGCCACCAGCCGCGACAGGGGTTACAATCAGCCCCAGCATTTT	CATSRDRGYNQPQHF
.	15	.	TRBV25-1	TRBJ2-5	TGTGCCAGCAGCCCGGGGGAGGGGGCGATGGAGACCCAGTACTTC	CASSPGEGAMETQYF
.	14	.	TRBV6-4	TRBJ1-5	TGTGCCAGCAGTAAACACTATAGCAATCAGCCCCAGCATTTT	CASSKHYSNQPQHF
.	13	TRBD1	TRBV14	TRBJ1-2	TGTGCCAGCAGCCACACAGGGGCTACTGGCTACACCTTC	CASSHTGATGYTF
.	13	TRBD1	TRBV30	TRBJ1-2	TGTGCCTCAACAGGGGGGCAATCAAATGGCTACACCTTC	CASTGGQSNGYTF
.	13	.	TRBV5-1	TRBJ1-1	TGCGCCAGCAGCTTGGGGATCCGGACTGAAGCTTTCTTT	CASSLGIRTEAFF
.	13	.	TRBV27	TRBJ1-1	TGTGCCAGCAGTTTTGGGGAAGTCACTGAAGCTTTCTTT	CASSFGEVTEAFF
.	16	.	TRBV7-2	TRBJ1-5	TGTGCCAGCAGCTTAGCTGCACAGGGTGGCAATCAGCCCCAGCATTTT	CASSLAAQGGNQPQHF
.	13	.	TRBV5-1	TRBJ2-1	TGCGCCATCCTCCACGGGGAGAAGGATGAGCAGTTCTTC	CAILHGEKDEQFF
.	14	.	TRBV5-1	TRBJ2-7	TGCGCCAGCAGGACAGGCGGCGGGGACGGCGAGCAGTACTTC	CASRTGGGDGEQYF
.	12	.	TRBV5-1	TRBJ2-5	TGCGCCAGCAGCAGACAGCAAGAGACCCAGTACTTC	CASSRQQETQYF
.	14	.	TRBV6-5	TRBJ2-7	TGTGCCAGCCGTCTTGGGACTCTATCCTACGAGCAGTACTTC	CASRLGTLSYEQYF
.	15	.	TRBV15	TRBJ1-1	TGTGCCACCAGCAGAGATCGGGGCGGGAACACTGAAGCTTTCTTT	CATSRDRGGNTEAFF
.	16	.	TRBV10-1	TRBJ2-3	TGCGCCAGCAGTGAGCCTAATGAGGCAAGCACAGATACGCAGTATTTT	CASSEPNEASTDTQYF
.	18	TRBD2	TRBV11-2	TRBJ2-7	TGTGCCAGCAGCTCTAATCTGAGACTAGCGGGAGCCGAGGACGAGCAGTACTTC	CASSSNLRLAGAEDEQYF
few	17	.	TRBV21-1	TRBJ2-7	.	CASSNAWASGAVYEQYF
.	12	.	TRBV6-5	TRBJ1-2	TGTGCCAGCAATGCCAGGGGCTATGGCTACACCTTC	CASNARGYGYTF
once	14	.	TRBV15	TRBJ2-1	TGTGCCACCCTAGATCCGAACAGTTACAATGAGCAGTTCTTC	CATLDPNSYNEQFF
.	18	.	TRBV6-4	TRBJ2-6	TGTGCCAGCAGTGACTCGCCCCCAGGGGGGCCTGGGGCCAACGTCCTGACTTTC	CASSDSPPGGPGANVLTF
.	14	.	TRBV2	TRBJ2-5	TGTGCCAGCAGGCTCAGGGCGAACCAAGAGACCCAGTACTTC	CASRLRANQETQYF
.	15	TRBD1	TRBV9	TRBJ1-2	TGTGCCAGCAGCGTAGGGGGACAGGGGGCGAACGGCTACACCTTC	CASSVGGQGANGYTF
.	15	TRBD2	TRBV5-4	TRBJ2-3	TGTGCCAGCAGCCCGACTAGCGGGAGATCGGATACGCAGTATTTT	CASSPTSGRSDTQYF
.	15	.	TRBV19	TRBJ1-2	TGTGCCAGTAGTATAGATCTGATGAGGAACTATGGCTACACCTTC	CASSIDLMRNYGYTF
.	19	TRBD2	TRBV9	TRBJ2-2	TGTGCCAGCAGTCGGACTAGCGGGAGGGCCTGGGAGAACACCGGGGAGCTGTTTTTT	CASSRTSGRAWENTGELFF
.	15	.	TRBV7-9	TRBJ2-1	TGTGCCAGCAGCAATAGTTTCGTGGCCAACAATGAGCAGTTCTTC	CASSNSFVANNEQFF
.	14	.	TRBV29-1	TRBJ2-3	TGCAGCGTTGGATCGTGGGAGTCCACAGATACGCAGTATTTT	CSVGSWESTDTQYF
.	16	.	TRBV27	TRBJ2-1	TGTGCCAGCAGTGGGCCGGGGAGATTCTCCTACAATGAGCAGTTCTTC	CASSGPGRFSYNEQFF
.	14	.	TRBV19	TRBJ1-4	TGTGCCAGTACCCCTCGGGCAACTAATGAAAAACTGTTTTTT	CASTPRATNEKLFF